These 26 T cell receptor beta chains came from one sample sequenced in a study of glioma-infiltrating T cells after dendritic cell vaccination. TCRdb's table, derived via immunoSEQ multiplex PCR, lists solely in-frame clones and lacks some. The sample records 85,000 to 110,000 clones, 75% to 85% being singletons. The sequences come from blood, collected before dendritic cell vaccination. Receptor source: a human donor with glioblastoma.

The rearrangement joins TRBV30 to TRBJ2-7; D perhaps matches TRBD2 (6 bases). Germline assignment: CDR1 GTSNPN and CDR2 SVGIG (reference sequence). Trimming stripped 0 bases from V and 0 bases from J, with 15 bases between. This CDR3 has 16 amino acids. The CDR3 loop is CAWSVRRRGISYEQYF. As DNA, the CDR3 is TGTGCCTGGAGTGTACGGCGCCGGGGGATCTCCTACGAGCAGTACTTC. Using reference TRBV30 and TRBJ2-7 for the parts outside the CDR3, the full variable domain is SQTIHQWPATLVQPVGSPLSLECTVEGTSNPNLYWYRQAAGRGLQLLFYSVGIGQISSEVPQNLSASRPQDRQFILSSKKLLLSDSGFYLCAWSVRRRGISYEQYFGPGTRLTVT.

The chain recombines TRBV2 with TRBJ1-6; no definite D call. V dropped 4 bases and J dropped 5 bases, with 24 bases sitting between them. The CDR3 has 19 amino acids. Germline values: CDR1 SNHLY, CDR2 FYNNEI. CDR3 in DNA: TGTGCCAGCAGTGTGGATTTGGATCCCTTGACTGAGGATAATTCACCCCTCCACTTT. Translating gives CASSVDLDPLTEDNSPLHF.

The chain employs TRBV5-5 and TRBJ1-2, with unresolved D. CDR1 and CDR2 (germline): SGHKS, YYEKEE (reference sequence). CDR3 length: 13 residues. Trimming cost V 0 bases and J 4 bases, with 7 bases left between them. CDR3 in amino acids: CASSLAPIYGYTF. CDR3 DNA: TGTGCCAGCAGCTTGGCCCCCATCTATGGCTACACCTTC.

CDR3 sequence reads: CASSVLAGGYEQYF. DNA for the CDR3: TGCGCCAGCAGTGTGCTAGCGGGGGGCTACGAGCAGTACTTC. The J gene is TRBJ2-7, the V gene TRBV10-1, with TRBD2 matching 11 bases. The CDR3 loop spans 14 amino acids. Looked up from germline, CDR1 is WNHNN and CDR2 is SYGVQD (reference sequence). V lost 4 bases, J lost 3 bases, and 2 bases stayed unmatched.

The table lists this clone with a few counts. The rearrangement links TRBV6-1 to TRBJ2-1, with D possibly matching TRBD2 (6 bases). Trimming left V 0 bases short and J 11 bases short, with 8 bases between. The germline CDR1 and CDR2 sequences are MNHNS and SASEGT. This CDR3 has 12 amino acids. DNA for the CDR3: TGTGCCAGCAGTGAAGCGGCGGGGAAGCAGTTCTTC. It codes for CASSEAAGKQFF.

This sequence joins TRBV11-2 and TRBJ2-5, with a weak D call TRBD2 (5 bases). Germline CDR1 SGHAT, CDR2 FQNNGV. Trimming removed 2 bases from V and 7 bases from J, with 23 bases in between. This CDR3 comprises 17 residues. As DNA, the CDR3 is TGTGCCAGCAGCTTACCTTCGGACTCCGGGCATGTGGGGACCCAGTACTTC. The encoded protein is CASSLPSDSGHVGTQYF.

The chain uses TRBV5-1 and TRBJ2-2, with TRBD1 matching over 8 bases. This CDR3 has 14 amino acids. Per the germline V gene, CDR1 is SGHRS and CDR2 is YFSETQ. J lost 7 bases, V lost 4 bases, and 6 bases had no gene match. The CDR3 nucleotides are TGCGCCAGCAGCGGGACAGGTATTGACGGGGAGCTGTTTTTT. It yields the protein CASSGTGIDGELFF.

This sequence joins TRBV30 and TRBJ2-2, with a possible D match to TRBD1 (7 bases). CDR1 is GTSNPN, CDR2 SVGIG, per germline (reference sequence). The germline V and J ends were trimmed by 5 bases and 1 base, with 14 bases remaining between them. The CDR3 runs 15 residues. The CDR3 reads CAWLAGTVNTGELFF. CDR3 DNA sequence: TGTGCCTGGCTGGCGGGGACAGTGAACACCGGGGAGCTGTTTTTT. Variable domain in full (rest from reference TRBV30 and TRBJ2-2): SQTIHQWPATLVQPVGSPLSLECTVEGTSNPNLYWYRQAAGRGLQLLFYSVGIGQISSEVPQNLSASRPQDRQFILSSKKLLLSDSGFYLCAWLAGTVNTGELFFGEGSRLTVL.

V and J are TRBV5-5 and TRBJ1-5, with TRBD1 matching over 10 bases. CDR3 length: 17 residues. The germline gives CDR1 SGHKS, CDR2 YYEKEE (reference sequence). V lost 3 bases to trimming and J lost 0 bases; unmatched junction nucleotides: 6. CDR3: CASSSTGGIGSNQPQHF. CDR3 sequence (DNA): TGTGCCAGCAGCTCGACAGGGGGCATAGGTAGCAATCAGCCCCAGCATTTT.

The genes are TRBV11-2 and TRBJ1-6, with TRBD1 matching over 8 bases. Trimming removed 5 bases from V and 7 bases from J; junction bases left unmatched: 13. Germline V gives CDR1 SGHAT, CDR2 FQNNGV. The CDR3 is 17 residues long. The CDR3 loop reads CASSRRDATGDNSPLHF. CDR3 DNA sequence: TGTGCCAGCAGCCGACGGGATGCGACAGGGGACAATTCACCCCTCCACTTT. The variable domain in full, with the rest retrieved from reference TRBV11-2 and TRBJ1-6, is EAGVAQSPRYKIIEKRQSVAFWCNPISGHATLYWYQQILGQGPKLLIQFQNNGVVDDSQLPKDRFSAERLKGVDSTLKIQPAKLEDSAVYLCASSRRDATGDNSPLHFGNGTRLTVT.

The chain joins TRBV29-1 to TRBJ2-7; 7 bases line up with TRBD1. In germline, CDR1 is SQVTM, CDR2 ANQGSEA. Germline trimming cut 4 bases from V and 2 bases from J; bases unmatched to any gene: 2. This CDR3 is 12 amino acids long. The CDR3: CSVVQGAYEQYF. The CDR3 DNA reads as TGCAGCGTTGTTCAGGGGGCCTACGAGCAGTACTTC.

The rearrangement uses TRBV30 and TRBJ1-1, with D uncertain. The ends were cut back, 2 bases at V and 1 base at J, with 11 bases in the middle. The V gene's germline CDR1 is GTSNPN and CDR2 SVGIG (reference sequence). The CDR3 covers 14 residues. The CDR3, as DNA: TGTGCCTGGAGTAAGGCGACTCCGAACACTGAAGCTTTCTTT. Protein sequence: CAWSKATPNTEAFF.

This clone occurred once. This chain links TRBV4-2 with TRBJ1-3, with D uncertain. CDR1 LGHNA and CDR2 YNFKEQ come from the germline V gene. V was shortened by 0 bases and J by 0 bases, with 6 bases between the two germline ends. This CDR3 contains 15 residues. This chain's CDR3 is CASSQDFNSGNTIYF. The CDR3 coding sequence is TGTGCCAGCAGCCAAGATTTTAACTCTGGAAACACCATATATTTT.

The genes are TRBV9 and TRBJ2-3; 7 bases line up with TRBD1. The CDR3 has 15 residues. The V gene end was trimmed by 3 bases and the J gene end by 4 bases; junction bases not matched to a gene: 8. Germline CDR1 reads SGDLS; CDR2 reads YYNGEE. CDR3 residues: CASSDAKGASDTQYF. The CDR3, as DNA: TGTGCCAGCAGCGATGCCAAGGGGGCATCAGATACGCAGTATTTT.

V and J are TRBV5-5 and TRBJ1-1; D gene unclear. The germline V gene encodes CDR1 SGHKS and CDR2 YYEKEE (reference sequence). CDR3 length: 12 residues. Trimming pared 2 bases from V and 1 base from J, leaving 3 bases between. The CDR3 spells CASSFQNTEAFF. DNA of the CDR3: TGTGCCAGCAGCTTCCAGAACACTGAAGCTTTCTTT.

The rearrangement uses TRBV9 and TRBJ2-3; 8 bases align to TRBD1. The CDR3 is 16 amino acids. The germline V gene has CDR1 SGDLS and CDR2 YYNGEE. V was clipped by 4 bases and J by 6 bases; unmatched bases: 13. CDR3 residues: CASSLQDRVEGDTQYF. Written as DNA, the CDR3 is TGTGCCAGCAGCCTACAGGACAGGGTCGAAGGGGATACGCAGTATTTT.

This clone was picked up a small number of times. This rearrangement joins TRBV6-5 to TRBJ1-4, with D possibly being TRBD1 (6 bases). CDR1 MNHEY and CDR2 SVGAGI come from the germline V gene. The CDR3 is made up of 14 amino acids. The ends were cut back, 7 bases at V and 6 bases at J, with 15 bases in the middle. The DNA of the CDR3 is TGTGCCAGCACCAAGGGGAGGGGGGATGAAAAACTGTTTTTT. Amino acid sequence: CASTKGRGDEKLFF.

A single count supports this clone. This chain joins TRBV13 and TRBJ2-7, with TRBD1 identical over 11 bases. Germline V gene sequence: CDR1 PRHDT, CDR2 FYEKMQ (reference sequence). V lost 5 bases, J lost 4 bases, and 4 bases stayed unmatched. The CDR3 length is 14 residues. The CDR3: CASSGDRGLYEQYF. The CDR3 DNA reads TGTGCCAGCAGCGGGGACAGGGGGTTGTACGAGCAGTACTTC. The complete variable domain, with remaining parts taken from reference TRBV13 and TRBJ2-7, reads AAGVIQSPRHLIKEKRETATLKCYPIPRHDTVYWYQQGPGQDPQFLISFYEKMQSDKGSIPDRFSAQQFSDYHSELNMSSLELGDSALYFCASSGDRGLYEQYFGPGTRLTVT.

The DNA for the CDR3 is TGTGCCAGCAGCTTAGAGACAGGGGGTAACTATGGCTACACCTTC. Its protein is CASSLETGGNYGYTF. This chain uses TRBV7-8 with TRBJ1-2, with 9 bases aligning to TRBD1. In germline, CDR1 is SGHVS, CDR2 FQNEAQ. The CDR3 contains 15 residues. Losses at the gene ends were 1 base for V and 1 base for J; bases not matched to a gene: 1.

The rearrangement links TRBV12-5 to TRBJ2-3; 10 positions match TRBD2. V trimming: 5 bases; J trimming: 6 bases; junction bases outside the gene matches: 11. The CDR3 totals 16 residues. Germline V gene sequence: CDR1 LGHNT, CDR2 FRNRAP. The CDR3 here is CASGPPLAGGSDTQYF. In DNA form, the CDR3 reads TGTGCTAGTGGTCCACCTTTAGCGGGGGGTTCCGATACGCAGTATTTT.

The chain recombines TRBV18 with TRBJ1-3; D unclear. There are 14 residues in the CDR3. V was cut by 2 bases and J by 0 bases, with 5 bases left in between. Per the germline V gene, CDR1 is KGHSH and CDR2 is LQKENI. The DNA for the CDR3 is TGTGCCAGCTCACCAGAGGGCTCTGGAAACACCATATATTTT. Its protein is CASSPEGSGNTIYF.

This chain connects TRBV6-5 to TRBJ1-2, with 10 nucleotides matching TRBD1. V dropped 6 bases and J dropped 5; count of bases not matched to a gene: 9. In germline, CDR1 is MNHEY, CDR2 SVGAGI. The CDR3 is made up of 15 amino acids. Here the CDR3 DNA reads TGTGCCAGCAGGAACAGGGACAGGGGTTGGTATGGCTACACCTTC. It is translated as CASRNRDRGWYGYTF.

The CDR3, as DNA: TGTGCCACCCGACAGGGATCCGCCGCCAATCAGCCCCAGCATTTT. Translated, it gives CATRQGSAANQPQHF. This chain links TRBV2 with TRBJ1-5, with 7 bases identical to TRBD1. The CDR3 runs 15 residues. Germline loops: CDR1 SNHLY, CDR2 FYNNEI. V dropped 10 bases and J dropped 3; count of bases not matched to a gene: 12. Combining the CDR3 with reference TRBV2 and TRBJ1-5 gives the whole variable domain EPEVTQTPSHQVTQMGQEVILRCVPISNHLYFYWYRQILGQKVEFLVSFYNNEISEKSEIFDDQFSVERPDGSNFTLKIRSTKLEDSAMYFCATRQGSAANQPQHFGDGTRLSIL.

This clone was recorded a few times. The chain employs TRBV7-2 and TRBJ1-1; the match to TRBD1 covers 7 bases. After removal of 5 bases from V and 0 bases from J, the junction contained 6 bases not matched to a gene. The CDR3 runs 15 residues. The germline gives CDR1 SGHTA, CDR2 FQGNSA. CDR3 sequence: CASSHPRGMNTEAFF. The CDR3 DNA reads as TGTGCCAGCAGCCATCCCAGGGGGATGAACACTGAAGCTTTCTTT.

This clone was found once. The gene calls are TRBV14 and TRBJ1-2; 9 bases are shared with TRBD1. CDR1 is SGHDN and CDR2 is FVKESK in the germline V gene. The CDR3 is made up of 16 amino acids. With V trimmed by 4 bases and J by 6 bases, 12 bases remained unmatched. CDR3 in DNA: TGTGCCAGCAGCCCCCGGACAGGGGAACCTATTCATGGCTACACCTTC. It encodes CASSPRTGEPIHGYTF. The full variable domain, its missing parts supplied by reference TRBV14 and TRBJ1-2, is EAGVTQFPSHSVIEKGQTVTLRCDPISGHDNLYWYRRVMGKEIKFLLHFVKESKQDESGMPNNRFLAERTGGTYSTLKVQPAELEDSGVYFCASSPRTGEPIHGYTFGSGTRLTVV.

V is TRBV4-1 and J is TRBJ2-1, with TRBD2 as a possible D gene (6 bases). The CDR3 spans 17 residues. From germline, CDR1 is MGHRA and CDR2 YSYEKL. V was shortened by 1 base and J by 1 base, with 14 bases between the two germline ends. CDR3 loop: CASSQAVAGISYNEQFF. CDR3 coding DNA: TGCGCCAGCAGCCAAGCTGTCGCGGGGATATCCTACAATGAGCAGTTCTTC.